The 18 T cell receptor beta chains presented below share a single source sample, sequenced in a study of blood T cell repertoires in COVID-19. Data came from immunoSEQ multiplex PCR; TCRdb stores just in-frame clones and leaves some out. The sample records just under 350,000 clones, about 88% being singletons. What was sequenced was peripheral blood. The receptors stem from a woman in her 70s with COVID-19, enrolled during active disease.

The chain combines TRBV19 with TRBJ1-3, with D unclear. V was clipped by 7 bases and J by 2 bases, with 9 bases between them. The CDR3 consists of 13 residues. CDR1 and CDR2 (germline): LNHDA, SQIVND (reference sequence). The CDR3 loop reads CASTRVAGNTIYF. As DNA, the CDR3 is TGTGCCAGTACCCGGGTAGCTGGAAACACCATATATTTT.

The chain employs TRBV4-3 and TRBJ1-1, with TRBD1 identical over 8 bases. Germline loops: CDR1 LGHNA, CDR2 YSLEER. The junction had 6 bases not matched to a gene; V was cut back by 0 bases and J by 6 bases. CDR3 length: 15 amino acids. As DNA, the CDR3 is TGCGCCAGCAGCCAAGACGGACAGGGTGTCTCTGAAGCTTTCTTT. Translated: CASSQDGQGVSEAFF.

With regard to this clone: The identical CDR3 is also encoded by other nucleotide sequences in the sample. This chain uses TRBV7-2 with TRBJ1-2; D unclear. Germline V gene sequence: CDR1 SGHTA, CDR2 FQGNSA. Trimming removed 1 base from V and 4 bases from J, with 4 bases in between. The CDR3 has 12 residues. For the CDR3, the DNA is TGTGCCAGCAGCTTAGAGAGCTATGGCTACACCTTC. Protein product: CASSLESYGYTF.

V and J are TRBV5-8 and TRBJ2-2; a weak D match, TRBD2 (7 bases). V dropped 2 bases and J dropped 5 bases, with 13 bases sitting between them. Germline-derived CDR1 and CDR2 are SGHTS and YDEGEE. The CDR3 sequence is 15 residues long. The CDR3: CASSFAGAGTGELFF. CDR3 DNA: TGTGCCAGCAGCTTTGCGGGGGCGGGGACCGGGGAGCTGTTTTTT. Using reference TRBV5-8 and TRBJ2-2 for the parts outside the CDR3, the full variable domain is EAGVTQSPTHLIKTRGQQATLRCSPISGHTSVYWYQQALGLGLQFLLWYDEGEERNRGNFPPRFSGRQFPNYSSELNVNALELEDSALYLCASSFAGAGTGELFFGEGSRLTVL.

This rearrangement joins TRBV3-1 (or the pseudogene TRBV3-2) to TRBJ1-5; D is undetermined. Germline V gene sequence: CDR1 LGHDT, CDR2 YNNKEL (reference sequence). CDR3 size: 15 residues. With 1 base removed from V and 7 bases from J, the gap between germline ends came to 14 bases. The CDR3 spells CASSQAPTREQPQHF. CDR3 DNA: TGTGCCAGCAGCCAAGCCCCCACGAGGGAGCAGCCCCAGCATTTT.

This CDR3 reads CASSLGTGLEWAQHF. The CDR3 DNA reads TGTGCCAGCAGCTTAGGCACAGGGCTGGAGTGGGCCCAGCATTTT. This chain connects TRBV5-8 to TRBJ1-5; tentatively, D is TRBD1 (6 bases). Trimming pared 2 bases from V and 11 bases from J, leaving 20 bases between. Per germline, CDR1 SGHTS and CDR2 YDEGEE. This CDR3 is 15 amino acids long.

This clone appeared a few times. This chain joins TRBV5-1 and TRBJ1-1; tentative D call: TRBD1 (6 bases). V lost 0 bases to trimming and J lost 5 bases, with 11 bases between them. Germline V gene lookup returns CDR1 SGHRS and CDR2 YFSETQ. The CDR3 spans 14 residues. CDR3 region: CASSLGQEFTEAFF. The CDR3 DNA follows: TGCGCCAGCAGCTTGGGACAGGAGTTTACTGAAGCTTTCTTT.

V is TRBV9 and J is TRBJ1-3, with D unclear. The CDR3 is 16 residues long. Germline V CDR1 and CDR2: SGDLS, YYNGEE. V was cut by 0 bases and J by 2 bases, with 12 bases left in between. In DNA form, the CDR3 reads TGTGCCAGCAGCGTAGGTTTGTGGGAGGCTGGAAACACCATATATTTT. Translating it yields CASSVGLWEAGNTIYF.

The chain links TRBV7-9 to TRBJ2-5; D might be TRBD2 (6 bases). V lost 7 bases and J 1 base, leaving 19 bases between the germline ends. CDR1 is SEHNR, CDR2 FQNEAQ, per germline (reference sequence). The CDR3 extends over 16 amino acids. DNA for the CDR3: TGTGCCAGCACCCGAACAGAGAACGGGGGCCAAGAGACCCAGTACTTC. Translation gives CASTRTENGGQETQYF.

The chain couples TRBV7-9 to TRBJ1-5, with D possibly TRBD1 on 6 matching bases. The CDR3 loop spans 13 amino acids. V dropped 4 bases and J dropped 4 bases, with 8 bases sitting between them. The germline CDR1 and CDR2 sequences are SEHNR and FQNEAQ (reference sequence). The CDR3 spells CASSSTGNQPQHF. CDR3 nucleotides: TGTGCCAGCAGCTCCACAGGGAATCAGCCCCAGCATTTT.

V usage is TRBV5-1 and J usage is TRBJ2-3; TRBD2 agrees at 11 bases. Unmatched junction bases numbered 9, after V lost 5 bases and J lost 7 bases. This CDR3 comprises 15 residues. Per germline, CDR1 SGHRS and CDR2 YFSETQ. The CDR3 reads CASRLGTSGTNTQYF. The CDR3 coding sequence is TGCGCCAGCAGATTAGGGACTAGCGGAACAAATACGCAGTATTTT.

The gene calls are TRBV7-3 and TRBJ2-5; tentatively, D is TRBD1 (6 bases). CDR3 size: 14 residues. V was cut by 3 bases and J by 0 bases, with 8 bases left in between. Germline lookup yields CDR1 SGHTA and CDR2 FQGTGA. The CDR3 coding sequence is TGTGCCAGCAGCTTGACAGGTTACCAAGAGACCCAGTACTTC. The encoded protein is CASSLTGYQETQYF.

This clone was counted a single time. The chain employs TRBV3-1 (or the pseudogene TRBV3-2) and TRBJ1-5, with a tentative D call TRBD1 (6 bases). CDR3 length equals 18 residues. The germline gives CDR1 LGHDT, CDR2 YNNKEL (reference sequence). V was pared by 2 bases and J by 0 bases, with 17 bases between. CDR3 nucleotides: TGTGCCAGCAGCCAAAATAGGGGACACCTTTATAGCAATCAGCCCCAGCATTTT. As protein: CASSQNRGHLYSNQPQHF.

V and J are TRBV5-4 and TRBJ1-1; 8 bases fit TRBD1. CDR1 and CDR2 (germline): SGHNT, YYREEE (reference sequence). The CDR3 totals 17 residues. The ends lost 2 bases at V and 4 bases at J; junction bases unmatched: 13. CDR3 residues: CASSFLTGVRSGTEAFF. The CDR3 DNA is TGTGCCAGCAGCTTTCTGACAGGGGTACGGTCGGGCACTGAAGCTTTCTTT.

The V call is TRBV5-1, the J call TRBJ1-2, with D maybe TRBD1 (6 bases). Trimming removed 7 bases at V and 7 bases at J, with 26 bases between. The CDR3 sequence is 16 residues long. Germline loops: CDR1 SGHRS, CDR2 YFSETQ. CDR3 region: CASPFGQGSFQSGYTF. In DNA form, the CDR3 reads TGCGCCAGCCCCTTCGGGCAGGGGAGTTTTCAGTCTGGCTACACCTTC.

J is TRBJ2-7 and V is TRBV9; 9 positions agree with TRBD1. Germline CDR1 is SGDLS and CDR2 is YYNGEE. Trimming removed 3 bases from V and 1 base from J; junction bases left unmatched: 8. This CDR3 has 16 residues. CDR3 sequence (DNA): TGTGCCAGCAGCGGCACCGGGACAGGGCGTTCCTACGAGCAGTACTTC. Its translation: CASSGTGTGRSYEQYF. Drawing the rest from reference TRBV9 and TRBJ2-7, the complete variable domain is DSGVTQTPKHLITATGQRVTLRCSPRSGDLSVYWYQQSLDQGLQFLIQYYNGEERAKGNILERFSAQQFPDLHSELNLSSLELGDSALYFCASSGTGTGRSYEQYFGPGTRLTVT.

This sequence joins TRBV6-5 and TRBJ2-3; 7 nucleotides line up with TRBD2. The length of the CDR3 is 15 residues. Trimming took 5 bases from V and 2 from J; bases not matched to a gene: 7. Germline V gene data show CDR1 as MNHEY and CDR2 as SVGAGI. Here the CDR3 DNA reads TGTGCCAGCAGTACTCGCGGGGGAGTCACAGATACGCAGTATTTT. It encodes CASSTRGGVTDTQYF.

The rearrangement links TRBV3-1 (or the pseudogene TRBV3-2) to TRBJ2-7; TRBD2 matches 13 bases. This CDR3 comprises 18 residues. Germline CDR1 LGHDT, CDR2 YNNKEL (reference sequence). The ends lost 3 bases at V and 0 bases at J; junction bases unmatched: 8. The CDR3 region is CASSHRLAGGPSSYEQYF. The CDR3, as DNA: TGTGCCAGCAGCCATAGACTAGCGGGGGGTCCGAGCTCCTACGAGCAGTACTTC.